This entry lists 9 T cell receptor beta chains sequenced from one sample in a study of blood T cell repertoires in COVID-19. Sequencing was performed with immunoSEQ multiplex PCR; in TCRdb, only in-frame clones are kept and a portion is missing. The sample carries 200,000 to 250,000 clones, around nine tenths recorded once. Sequencing was carried out using peripheral blood. The receptor source for this set is a man in his sixties with acute or convalescent COVID-19.

V usage is TRBV4-1 and J usage is TRBJ2-5; 9 bases are a match to TRBD1. The J segment lost 5 bases and the V segment lost 4 bases, leaving 8 bases of the junction unmatched. CDR1 MGHRA and CDR2 YSYEKL come from the germline V gene. The CDR3 has 15 amino acids. Here the CDR3 DNA reads TGCGCCAGCAGCCCCCTAAGGGACAGGGTGGAGACCCAGTACTTC. Its translation: CASSPLRDRVETQYF.

The genes are TRBV18 and TRBJ2-1; D might be TRBD2 (5 bases). CDR1 is KGHSH, CDR2 LQKENI, per germline. Trimming left V 2 bases short and J 4 bases short, with 12 bases between. There are 15 residues in the CDR3. The CDR3 loop reads CASSPGGLGYNEQFF. The CDR3, as DNA: TGTGCCAGCTCACCAGGAGGCTTGGGGTACAATGAGCAGTTCTTC. The whole variable domain, filled in from reference TRBV18 and TRBJ2-1, reads NAGVMQNPRHLVRRRGQEARLRCSPMKGHSHVYWYRQLPEEGLKFMVYLQKENIIDESGMPKERFSAEFPKEGPSILRIQQVVRGDSAAYFCASSPGGLGYNEQFFGPGTRLTVL.

The J gene is TRBJ2-5, the V gene TRBV6-2 or TRBV6-3; the D is unclear. Germline CDR1 reads MNHEY; CDR2 reads SVGEGT. V was clipped by 2 bases and J by 4 bases, with 8 bases between them. The length of the CDR3 is 13 residues. Here the CDR3 DNA reads TGTGCCAGCAGTTACATTACCGGAGAGACCCAGTACTTC. This gives the protein CASSYITGETQYF.

The gene calls are TRBV7-9 and TRBJ1-3; D is unresolved. The germline gives CDR1 SEHNR, CDR2 FQNEAQ (reference sequence). V shed 1 base and J shed 2 bases, with 9 bases lying between them. This CDR3 is 15 amino acids long. The CDR3 sequence: CASSLVGVAGNTIYF. The CDR3 DNA follows: TGTGCCAGCAGCTTAGTCGGGGTAGCTGGAAACACCATATATTTT.

This clone was found once. This chain connects TRBV9 to TRBJ1-5; 7 positions match TRBD1. Germline V lookup: CDR1 SGDLS, CDR2 YYNGEE. The junction had 5 bases not matched to a gene; V was cut back by 0 bases and J by 5 bases. The CDR3 consists of 15 residues. DNA for the CDR3: TGTGCCAGCAGCGTAGAGGGGGCACCTTATCAGCCCCAGCATTTT. Protein product: CASSVEGAPYQPQHF.

V is TRBV18 and J is TRBJ2-4; 15 nucleotides agree with TRBD2. J lost 0 bases, V lost 3 bases, and 6 bases had no gene match. This CDR3 has 19 residues. Germline CDR1 is KGHSH and CDR2 is LQKENI. CDR3 amino acids: CASSPPGLAGGLAKNIQYF. CDR3 sequence (DNA): TGTGCCAGCTCACCGCCGGGACTAGCGGGGGGTCTAGCCAAAAACATTCAGTACTTC.

The chain links TRBV11-2 to TRBJ2-4; 10 bases map to TRBD2. The CDR3 has 16 residues. The germline V gene encodes CDR1 SGHAT and CDR2 FQNNGV. The V segment lost 2 bases and the J segment 5 bases; nucleotides outside the gene matches: 6. CDR3 amino acids: CASSLSPSGGQNIQYF. The CDR3 DNA reads TGTGCCAGCAGCTTAAGTCCTAGCGGGGGCCAAAACATTCAGTACTTC.

This chain connects TRBV14 to TRBJ2-5; 7 bases are shared with TRBD2. In germline, CDR1 is SGHDN, CDR2 FVKESK. V shed 0 bases, J shed 5 bases, and the junction held 3 bases outside the gene matches. This CDR3 is built from 14 residues. CDR3 nucleotide sequence: TGTGCCAGCAGCCAAGATTACGGGAGGGAGACCCAGTACTTC. Amino acids: CASSQDYGRETQYF.

V gene TRBV3-1 (or the pseudogene TRBV3-2) combines with J gene TRBJ2-1; D is perhaps TRBD2 (7 bases). Trimming pared 6 bases from V and 10 bases from J, leaving 22 bases between. Looked up from germline, CDR1 is LGHDT and CDR2 is YNNKEL (reference sequence). CDR3 size: 15 residues. CDR3 nucleotide sequence: TGTGCCAGCAGGGGGGGCGGGGGCCCCCTGGGGGAGCAGTTCTTC. Residues: CASRGGGGPLGEQFF.